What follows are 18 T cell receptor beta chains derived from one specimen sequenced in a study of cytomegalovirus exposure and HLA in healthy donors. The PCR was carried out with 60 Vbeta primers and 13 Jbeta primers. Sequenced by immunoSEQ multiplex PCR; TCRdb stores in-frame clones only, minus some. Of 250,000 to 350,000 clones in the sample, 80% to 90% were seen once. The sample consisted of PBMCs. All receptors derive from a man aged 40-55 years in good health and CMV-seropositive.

The CDR3, as DNA: TGTGCCAGCAGTGAGATTTACAGGAGCGACGAGCAGTACTTC. Translated: CASSEIYRSDEQYF. The genes are TRBV6-1 and TRBJ2-7; the D gene is possibly TRBD1 (5 bases). CDR1 and CDR2 from the germline V gene are MNHNS and SASEGT. The V gene lost 3 bases and the J gene lost 5 bases, with 14 bases spanning the gap. This CDR3 spans 14 amino acids.

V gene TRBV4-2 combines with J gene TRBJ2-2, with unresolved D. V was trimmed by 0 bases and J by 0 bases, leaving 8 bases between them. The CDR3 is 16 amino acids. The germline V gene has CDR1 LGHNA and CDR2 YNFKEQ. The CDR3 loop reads CASSQDASANTGELFF. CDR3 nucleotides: TGTGCCAGCAGCCAAGATGCCAGTGCGAACACCGGGGAGCTGTTTTTT.

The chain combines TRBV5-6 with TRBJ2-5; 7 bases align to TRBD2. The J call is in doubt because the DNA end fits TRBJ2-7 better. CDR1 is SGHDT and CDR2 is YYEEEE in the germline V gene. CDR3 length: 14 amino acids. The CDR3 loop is CASSQLGGPHEQYF. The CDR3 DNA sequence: TGTGCCAGCAGCCAGCTGGGAGGGCCCCACGAGCAGTACTTC.

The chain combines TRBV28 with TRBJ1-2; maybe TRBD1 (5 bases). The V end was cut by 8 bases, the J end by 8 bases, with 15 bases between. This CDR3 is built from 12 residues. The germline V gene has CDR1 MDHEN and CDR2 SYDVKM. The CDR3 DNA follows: TGTGCCAGCGCCCCAGGGCTCTGGGGCTACACCTTC. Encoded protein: CASAPGLWGYTF.

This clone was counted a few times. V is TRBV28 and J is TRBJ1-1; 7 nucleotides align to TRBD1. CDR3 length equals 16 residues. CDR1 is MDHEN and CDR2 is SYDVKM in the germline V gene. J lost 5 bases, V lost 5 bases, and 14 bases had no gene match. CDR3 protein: CASSVGSPRGQTEAFF. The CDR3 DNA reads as TGTGCCAGCAGTGTAGGGTCGCCAAGGGGGCAAACTGAAGCTTTCTTT.

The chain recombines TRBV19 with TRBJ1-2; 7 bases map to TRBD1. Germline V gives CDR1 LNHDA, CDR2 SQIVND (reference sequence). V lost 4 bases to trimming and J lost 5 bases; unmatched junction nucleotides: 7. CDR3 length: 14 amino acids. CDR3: CASSKLTGVYGYTF. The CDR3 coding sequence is TGTGCCAGTAGTAAGCTTACAGGGGTTTATGGCTACACCTTC.

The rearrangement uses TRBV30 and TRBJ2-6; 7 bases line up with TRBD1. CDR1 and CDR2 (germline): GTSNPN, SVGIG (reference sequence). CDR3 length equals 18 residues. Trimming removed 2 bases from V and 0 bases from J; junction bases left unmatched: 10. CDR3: CAWSLDRETLSGANVLTF. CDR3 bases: TGTGCCTGGAGTCTTGACAGGGAGACCCTCTCTGGGGCCAACGTCCTGACTTTC.

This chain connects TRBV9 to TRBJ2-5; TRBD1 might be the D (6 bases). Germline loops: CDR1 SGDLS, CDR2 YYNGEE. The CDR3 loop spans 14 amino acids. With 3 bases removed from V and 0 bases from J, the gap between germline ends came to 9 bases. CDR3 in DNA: TGTGCCAGCAGCGGGAGGACAGACCAAGAGACCCAGTACTTC. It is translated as CASSGRTDQETQYF.

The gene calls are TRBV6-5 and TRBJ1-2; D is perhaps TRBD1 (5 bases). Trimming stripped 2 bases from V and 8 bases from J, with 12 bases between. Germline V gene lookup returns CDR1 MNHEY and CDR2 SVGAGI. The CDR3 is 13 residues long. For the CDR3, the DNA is TGTGCCAGCAGTTACGGGGGGTTAGGCGGCTACACCTTC. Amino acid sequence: CASSYGGLGGYTF.

CDR3 protein: CASRDTPNEKLFF. As DNA, the CDR3 is TGCGCCAGCAGGGACACCCCTAATGAAAAACTGTTTTTT. The V gene is TRBV5-1, the J gene TRBJ1-4, with D perhaps matching TRBD1 (5 bases). Trimming took off 5 bases at V and 3 bases at J, with 8 bases between the two ends. CDR3 length equals 13 residues. Germline V gene data show CDR1 as SGHRS and CDR2 as YFSETQ.

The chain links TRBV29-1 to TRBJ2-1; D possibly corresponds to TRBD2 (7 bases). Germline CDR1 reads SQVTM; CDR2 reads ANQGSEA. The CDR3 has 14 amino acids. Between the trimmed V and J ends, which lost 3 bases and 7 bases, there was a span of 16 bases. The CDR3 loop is CSVEPGGARNEQFF. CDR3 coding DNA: TGCAGCGTTGAGCCGGGGGGCGCGAGGAATGAGCAGTTCTTC.

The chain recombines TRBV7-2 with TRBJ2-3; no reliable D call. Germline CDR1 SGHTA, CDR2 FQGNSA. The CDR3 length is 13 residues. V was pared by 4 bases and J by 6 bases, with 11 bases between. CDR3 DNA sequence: TGTGCCAGCAGCTATAGCCCCGGGGATACGCAGTATTTT. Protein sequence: CASSYSPGDTQYF.

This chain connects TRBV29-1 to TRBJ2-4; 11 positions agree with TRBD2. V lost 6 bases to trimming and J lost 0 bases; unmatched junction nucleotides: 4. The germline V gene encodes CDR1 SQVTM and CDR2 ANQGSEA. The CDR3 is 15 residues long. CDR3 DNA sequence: TGCAGCGTCCTAGCGGGAGGAGTAGCCAAAAACATTCAGTACTTC. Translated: CSVLAGGVAKNIQYF.

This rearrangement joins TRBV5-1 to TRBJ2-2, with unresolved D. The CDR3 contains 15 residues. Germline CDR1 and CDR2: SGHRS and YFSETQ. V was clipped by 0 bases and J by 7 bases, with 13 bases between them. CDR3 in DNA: TGCGCCAGCAGCTTGGCAGCTGGGCTCGACGGGGAGCTGTTTTTT. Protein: CASSLAAGLDGELFF.

For the CDR3, the DNA is TGTGCCAGCTCACCACCAGGGGTTCGTAGCACCGGGGAGCTGTTTTTT. It encodes CASSPPGVRSTGELFF. The V gene is TRBV18, the J gene TRBJ2-2; TRBD1 might be the D (5 bases). V dropped 0 bases and J dropped 4 bases, with 12 bases sitting between them. Germline CDR1 KGHSH, CDR2 LQKENI. This CDR3 is 16 amino acids long.

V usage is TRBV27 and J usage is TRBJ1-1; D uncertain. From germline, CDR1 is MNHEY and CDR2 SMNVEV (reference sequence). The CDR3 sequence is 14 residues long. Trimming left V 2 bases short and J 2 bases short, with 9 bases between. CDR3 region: CASSLVRGNTEAFF. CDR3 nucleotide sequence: TGTGCCAGCAGTTTAGTGCGGGGTAACACTGAAGCTTTCTTT.

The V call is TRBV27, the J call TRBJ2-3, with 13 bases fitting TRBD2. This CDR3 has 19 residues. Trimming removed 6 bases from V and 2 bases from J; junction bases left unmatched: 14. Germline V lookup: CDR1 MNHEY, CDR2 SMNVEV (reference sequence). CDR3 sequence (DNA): TGTGCCAGCAGCAAGGGACTAGCGGGAAGTGGGGCACACACAGATACGCAGTATTTT. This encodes CASSKGLAGSGAHTDTQYF.

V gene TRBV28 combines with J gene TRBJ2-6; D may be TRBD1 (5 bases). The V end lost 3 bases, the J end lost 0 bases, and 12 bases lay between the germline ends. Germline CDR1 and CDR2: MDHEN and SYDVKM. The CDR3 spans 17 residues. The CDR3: CASSFQGISSGANVLTF. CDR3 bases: TGTGCCAGCAGTTTTCAGGGTATCTCCTCTGGGGCCAACGTCCTGACTTTC.